The clone carrying this T cell receptor (beta chain) was recorded only once. The data were taken from a study of shared clonotypes between healthy human individuals. Sequencing used immunoSEQ multiplex PCR; TCRdb keeps in-frame clones, though not all of them. The profile shows roughly 2 million clones, approximately 94% of them singletons. The receptor was derived from a man in his late teens or twenties in good health. The sequencing input was naive CD4+ T cells sorted from blood. Specified subset: CD45RA+ positively selected.

For the CDR3, the DNA is TGTGCCAGCAGTGACTCCAGGACTGGGGGCTACACCTTC. This codes for CASSDSRTGGYTF. V gene TRBV6-4 combines with J gene TRBJ1-2, with unresolved D. V was clipped by 0 bases and J by 8 bases, with 10 bases between them. The CDR3 is 13 amino acids. Germline V lookup: CDR1 MRHNA, CDR2 SNTAGT.